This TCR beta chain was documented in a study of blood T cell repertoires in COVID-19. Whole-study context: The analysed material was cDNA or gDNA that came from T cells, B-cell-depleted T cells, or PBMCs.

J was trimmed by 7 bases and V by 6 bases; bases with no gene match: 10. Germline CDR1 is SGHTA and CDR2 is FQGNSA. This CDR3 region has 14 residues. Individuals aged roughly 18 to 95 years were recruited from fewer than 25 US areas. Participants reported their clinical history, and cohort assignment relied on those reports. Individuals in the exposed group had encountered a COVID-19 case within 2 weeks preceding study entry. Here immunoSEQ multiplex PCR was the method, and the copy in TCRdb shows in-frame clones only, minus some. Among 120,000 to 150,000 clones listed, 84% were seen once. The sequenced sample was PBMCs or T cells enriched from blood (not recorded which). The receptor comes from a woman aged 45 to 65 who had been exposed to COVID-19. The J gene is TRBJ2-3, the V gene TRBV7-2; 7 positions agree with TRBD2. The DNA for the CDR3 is TGTGCCAGCAGTCCCGGGGGGAGGGGAAATACGCAGTATTTT. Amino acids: CASSPGGRGNTQYF.